The present entry profiles one T cell receptor (beta chain) with its context. This record comes from a study of blood T cell repertoires in COVID-19. In the study overall: Donors in the United States, Italy and Spain gave samples during acute or convalescent COVID-19. From T cells, B-cell-depleted T cells, or PBMCs came the material, which was cDNA or gDNA.

Trimming removed 4 bases from V and 5 bases from J; junction bases left unmatched: 11. CDR3 size: 15 residues. Germline-derived CDR1 and CDR2 are SGHRS and YFSETQ. The repertoire was sequenced with immunoSEQ multiplex PCR; TCRdb's copy has only in-frame clones and lacks some. The table records 190,000 or so clones, around 85% of them present only once. Sequencing used PBMCs or T cells enriched from blood (not recorded which). This receptor was taken from a man between 35 and 55 years old who had recovered from COVID-19. The chain employs TRBV5-1 and TRBJ2-5, with TRBD2 identical over 7 bases. The CDR3 loop is CASSPGEGRRETQYF. Written as DNA, the CDR3 is TGCGCCAGCAGCCCTGGGGAGGGGCGCCGGGAGACCCAGTACTTC. Filled out from reference TRBV5-1 and TRBJ2-5, the complete variable domain reads KAGVTQTPRYLIKTRGQQVTLSCSPISGHRSVSWYQQTPGQGLQFLFEYFSETQRNKGNFPGRFSGRQFSNSRSEMNVSTLELGDSALYLCASSPGEGRRETQYFGPGTRLLVL.